The 24 T cell receptor beta chains in this list originate from one sample, sequenced in a study of OX40 agonist ivuxolimab in advanced cancers. Profiling relied on immunoSEQ multiplex PCR, and the TCRdb table lists in-frame clones only, not all of them. The sample shows fewer than 90,000 clones, approximately 92% of them seen only once. The starting material was CD4+ or CD8+ T cells sorted from blood, obtained in a trial of the OX40 agonist ivuxolimab. Receptors originate from an adult with an advanced solid tumor such as melanoma, head and neck, liver or kidney cancer.

This rearrangement joins TRBV5-1 to TRBJ1-1; no firm D call. The V end lost 5 bases, the J end lost 2 bases, and 4 bases lay between the germline ends. The CDR3 extends over 11 amino acids. Germline V gene sequence: CDR1 SGHRS, CDR2 YFSETQ. The CDR3 DNA is TGCGCCAGCAGAACCAACACTGAAGCTTTCTTT. It translates to CASRTNTEAFF.

This chain links TRBV11-2 with TRBJ1-1; the D is unclear. Germline V gene lookup returns CDR1 SGHAT and CDR2 FQNNGV. CDR3 length: 17 residues. Trimming removed 2 bases from V and 0 bases from J, with 16 bases in between. CDR3 region: CASSLFVEGTMNTEAFF. Here the CDR3 DNA reads TGTGCCAGCAGCTTATTCGTAGAGGGAACTATGAACACTGAAGCTTTCTTT.

The rearrangement links TRBV18 to TRBJ2-3, with 8 bases fitting TRBD2. Germline CDR1 and CDR2: KGHSH and LQKENI. This CDR3 has 18 residues. Trimming took 7 bases from V and 0 from J; bases not matched to a gene: 15. The DNA for the CDR3 is TGTGCCAGCTATGGTTCGACGCGGGGGGAACCTAGCACAGATACGCAGTATTTT. Translating gives CASYGSTRGEPSTDTQYF.

The CDR3 sequence is CASSQQQTDRANEKLFF. The CDR3 region has the DNA TGCGCCAGCAGCCAGCAACAGACGGACAGGGCGAATGAAAAACTGTTTTTT. The V gene is TRBV4-1, the J gene TRBJ1-4; 8 bases line up with TRBD1. V dropped 3 bases and J dropped 5; count of bases not matched to a gene: 11. The CDR3 length is 17 residues. Germline CDR1 MGHRA, CDR2 YSYEKL.

The chain is built from TRBV6-6 and TRBJ2-6; perhaps TRBD2 as D (5 bases). The CDR3 is made up of 15 amino acids. Germline V gene sequence: CDR1 MNHNY, CDR2 SVGAGI (reference sequence). V was shortened by 2 bases and J by 0 bases, with 5 bases between the two germline ends. CDR3 nucleotide sequence: TGTGCCAGCAGTTACCGGGGCTCTGGGGCCAACGTCCTGACTTTC. Translation gives CASSYRGSGANVLTF.

CDR3: CASSYPGGNQPQHF. The CDR3 nucleotides read TGTGCCAGCAGTTATCCCGGGGGCAATCAGCCCCAGCATTTT. The chain uses TRBV6-6 and TRBJ1-5; no reliable D call. CDR3 length equals 14 residues. Trimming cost V 3 bases and J 2 bases, with 8 bases left between them. Germline CDR1 MNHNY, CDR2 SVGAGI (reference sequence).

This chain uses TRBV27 with TRBJ1-1; D call uncertain. Trimming cost V 5 bases and J 0 bases, with 7 bases left between them. The CDR3 has 13 residues. Germline CDR1 reads MNHEY; CDR2 reads SMNVEV (reference sequence). The DNA of the CDR3 is TGTGCCAGCAGTCCCCACTTGAACACTGAAGCTTTCTTT. Protein sequence: CASSPHLNTEAFF.

The rearrangement uses TRBV7-2 and TRBJ2-2, with TRBD1 as a possible D gene (8 bases). The V gene's germline CDR1 is SGHTA and CDR2 FQGNSA. CDR3 length equals 15 residues. V lost 6 bases and J lost 6, with 17 bases in between. CDR3 in DNA: TGTGCCAGCAGGACAGGGGAGGGGGTCTCCGGGGAGCTGTTTTTT. Its protein is CASRTGEGVSGELFF.

The chain joins TRBV11-1 to TRBJ1-1, with a possible D match to TRBD1 (5 bases). Trimming took off 5 bases at V and 5 bases at J, with 15 bases between the two ends. Per the germline V gene, CDR1 is SGHAT and CDR2 is FQDESV (reference sequence). The CDR3 spans 14 residues. CDR3 bases: TGTGCCAGCAGCACCTTTAGGGGAAGGACTGAAGCTTTCTTT. This gives the protein CASSTFRGRTEAFF. Together with reference TRBV11-1 and TRBJ1-1, the CDR3 gives the full variable domain: EAEVAQSPRYKITEKSQAVAFWCDPISGHATLYWYRQILGQGPELLVQFQDESVVDDSQLPKDRFSAERLKGVDSTLKIQPAELGDSAMYLCASSTFRGRTEAFFGQGTRLTVV.

This chain links TRBV5-1 with TRBJ2-2; 7 bases map to TRBD2. Germline V gene data show CDR1 as SGHRS and CDR2 as YFSETQ. This CDR3 is 15 amino acids long. With V trimmed by 4 bases and J by 6 bases, 9 bases remained unmatched. CDR3 sequence reads: CASSLRAGPSGELFF. CDR3 coding DNA: TGCGCCAGCAGCCTAAGAGCGGGGCCGTCCGGGGAGCTGTTTTTT.

The J gene is TRBJ2-3, the V gene TRBV25-1; no definite D call. The CDR3 runs 11 residues. CDR1 is MGHDK, CDR2 SYGVNS, per germline. V was clipped by 6 bases and J by 6 bases, with 7 bases between them. The CDR3 DNA sequence: TGTGCCAGCAGGGTGGGTGATACGCAGTATTTT. Residues: CASRVGDTQYF.

The CDR3 here is CASSLGTGDTGELFF. Written as DNA, the CDR3 is TGTGCCAGCAGCTTAGGGACAGGGGACACCGGGGAGCTGTTTTTT. The chain is built from TRBV11-2 and TRBJ2-2, with 9 bases identical to TRBD1. With 1 base clipped from V and 3 bases from J, the junction kept 0 bases outside the gene matches. The CDR3 sequence is 15 residues long. Germline values: CDR1 SGHAT, CDR2 FQNNGV.

This chain connects TRBV28 to TRBJ2-2, with TRBD1 as a possible D gene (5 bases). The CDR3 covers 17 residues. Germline-derived CDR1 and CDR2 are MDHEN and SYDVKM. Deletions cut 10 bases from V and 6 bases from J, with 27 bases between. The chain's CDR3 is CATATKPATDVSGELFF. CDR3 sequence (DNA): TGTGCCACCGCCACTAAACCGGCGACAGATGTATCCGGGGAGCTGTTTTTT.

V usage is TRBV11-2 and J usage is TRBJ1-1; 7 bases match TRBD1. V lost 8 bases to trimming and J lost 5 bases; unmatched junction nucleotides: 11. This CDR3 contains 14 residues. Germline V gives CDR1 SGHAT, CDR2 FQNNGV. DNA of the CDR3: TGTGCCAGCCGGAGACCAGGGGGGAAAACTGAAGCTTTCTTT. This codes for CASRRPGGKTEAFF.

The V and J genes are TRBV2 and TRBJ2-5; a possible D gene is TRBD2 (5 bases). The CDR3 has 15 amino acids. Germline V gene sequence: CDR1 SNHLY, CDR2 FYNNEI. Trimming stripped 4 bases from V and 5 bases from J, with 17 bases between. The CDR3 is CASSGGGSLGETQYF. The CDR3 nucleotides are TGTGCCAGCAGTGGTGGAGGATCCTTAGGGGAGACCCAGTACTTC.

The chain combines TRBV7-2 with TRBJ2-2; 9 nucleotides line up with TRBD2. V was clipped by 3 bases and J by 0 bases; unmatched bases: 5. Germline V CDR1 and CDR2: SGHTA, FQGNSA. The length of the CDR3 is 17 residues. The CDR3 DNA sequence: TGTGCCAGCAGCTTTCCAGCGGGAGGAACGAACACCGGGGAGCTGTTTTTT. Its translation: CASSFPAGGTNTGELFF.

This chain links TRBV6-1 with TRBJ1-2; perhaps TRBD1 as D (5 bases). CDR1 is MNHNS and CDR2 is SASEGT in the germline V gene. Trimming cost V 5 bases and J 8 bases, with 15 bases left between them. The CDR3 length is 13 residues. The CDR3 DNA reads TGTGCCAGCAGTCCGCAGGGAGAAGTCGGCTACACCTTC. Translated: CASSPQGEVGYTF.

The V and J genes are TRBV28 and TRBJ1-4, with a tentative D call TRBD1 (5 bases). The CDR3 contains 15 residues. Germline CDR1 MDHEN, CDR2 SYDVKM. V was trimmed by 8 bases and J by 7 bases, leaving 20 bases between them. Here the CDR3 DNA reads TGTGCCAGCGGGGAGGTAGGGGATTGGGGTGAAAAACTGTTTTTT. This gives the protein CASGEVGDWGEKLFF.

This CDR3 reads CASSSQAGASTGELFF. The CDR3 DNA reads as TGTGCCAGCAGCTCCCAAGCGGGAGCATCCACCGGGGAGCTGTTTTTT. The genes are TRBV7-6 and TRBJ2-2; 8 nucleotides line up with TRBD2. The V gene's germline CDR1 is SGHVS and CDR2 FNYEAQ. The CDR3 totals 16 residues. V dropped 4 bases and J dropped 4; count of bases not matched to a gene: 8.

The chain combines TRBV4-1 with TRBJ1-3; 8 bases are a match to TRBD1. Trimming took 4 bases from V and 5 from J; bases not matched to a gene: 7. The germline V gene encodes CDR1 MGHRA and CDR2 YSYEKL. The CDR3 totals 15 residues. The CDR3 DNA reads as TGCGCCAGCAGCCTTGGGACAGGTAATCGAAACACCATATATTTT. Its protein is CASSLGTGNRNTIYF.

This chain connects TRBV28 to TRBJ1-1, with D tentatively TRBD1 (6 bases). Germline V gene data show CDR1 as MDHEN and CDR2 as SYDVKM. CDR3 length equals 14 residues. The V end lost 6 bases, the J end lost 11 bases, and 22 bases lay between the germline ends. CDR3 loop: CASRREQGLLSAFF. The CDR3 DNA reads TGTGCCAGCAGACGCGAACAGGGTCTATTGAGCGCTTTCTTT.

The rearrangement links TRBV28 to TRBJ1-1; 9 nucleotides agree with TRBD1. The V gene end was trimmed by 5 bases and the J gene end by 4 bases; junction bases not matched to a gene: 5. There are 14 residues in the CDR3. Germline CDR1 reads MDHEN; CDR2 reads SYDVKM. CDR3 region: CASSRDRVTTEAFF. CDR3 nucleotide sequence: TGTGCCAGCAGTCGGGACAGGGTAACCACTGAAGCTTTCTTT.

The chain links TRBV11-2 to TRBJ2-3, with no clear D. V gave up 1 base and J gave up 2 bases, with 13 bases separating them. Germline V gene lookup returns CDR1 SGHAT and CDR2 FQNNGV. CDR3 length: 16 amino acids. CDR3 in DNA: TGTGCCAGCAGCTTAGTCTTATCACAGACCACAGATACGCAGTATTTT. Protein product: CASSLVLSQTTDTQYF. The full variable domain, rest sourced from reference TRBV11-2 and TRBJ2-3, is EAGVAQSPRYKIIEKRQSVAFWCNPISGHATLYWYQQILGQGPKLLIQFQNNGVVDDSQLPKDRFSAERLKGVDSTLKIQPAKLEDSAVYLCASSLVLSQTTDTQYFGPGTRLTVL.

The chain employs TRBV7-2 and TRBJ2-7; D is uncertain. Germline lookup yields CDR1 SGHTA and CDR2 FQGNSA. CDR3 size: 13 residues. V shed 5 bases and J shed 0 bases, with 8 bases lying between them. For the CDR3, the DNA is TGTGCCAGCAGCCCCCCAGGCTCCTACGAGCAGTACTTC. Its translation: CASSPPGSYEQYF.